The clone carrying this T cell receptor (beta chain) showed up just once. The T cells that were sequenced for TCR beta were CD8+ and CD4+ cells from blood. The sample originates from a study of CD8 T cells in Susac syndrome. About 0.5 to 1 ug RNA was reverse transcribed with random hexamers. TCR beta CDR3 was amplified by immunoSEQ multiplex PCR. This amplification extended across 54 Vbeta and 13 Jbeta segments. Using its own MiXCR run on the immunoSEQ multiplex PCR reads, TCRdb lists one record per CDR3 protein. In the table there are about 240,000 distinct CDR3 sequences, 90% to 96% of which are singletons. The CDR3 is 15 residues long. Trimming removed 0 bases from V and 1 base from J, with 9 bases in between. Germline V gene lookup returns CDR1 MGHRA and CDR2 YSYEKL.

Sequencing was performed on CD4+ T cells from PBMCs. This sequence originates from a human donor with Susac syndrome. The chain couples TRBV4-1 to TRBJ1-1; D is undetermined. In DNA form, the CDR3 reads TGCGCCAGCAGCCAAGAAAAGACGGGGAACACTGAAGCTTTCTTT. It yields the protein CASSQEKTGNTEAFF.